One sample yielded the 5 T cell receptor beta chains listed below, sequenced in a study of radiation and T cells in renal cell carcinoma. Sequenced by immunoSEQ multiplex PCR; TCRdb stores in-frame clones only, minus some. This table has over 35,000 clones, over 80% appearing once. As for time point: blood 4 weeks post-SBRT, at nephrectomy. Treatment reported: 15 Gy SBRT to primary tumor, nephrectomy 4 weeks later. The source material was blood, sampled from a patient whose treatment included radiotherapy and nephrectomy. Every receptor here comes from a woman aged 65 to 85 with renal cell carcinoma.

The rearrangement joins TRBV14 to TRBJ2-1; D is undetermined. The CDR3 is 16 amino acids. Germline CDR1 is SGHDN and CDR2 is FVKESK. V dropped 0 bases and J dropped 8 bases, with 17 bases sitting between them. CDR3 DNA: TGTGCCAGCAGCCAAGATCTGATCCGGGCCAGAGATGAGCAGTTCTTC. Residues: CASSQDLIRARDEQFF. The variable domain in full, completed from reference TRBV14 and TRBJ2-1, reads EAGVTQFPSHSVIEKGQTVTLRCDPISGHDNLYWYRRVMGKEIKFLLHFVKESKQDESGMPNNRFLAERTGGTYSTLKVQPAELEDSGVYFCASSQDLIRARDEQFFGPGTRLTVL.

The rearrangement links TRBV11-2 to TRBJ2-3; D possibly uses TRBD1 or TRBD2 (5 bases each). V lost 5 bases to trimming and J lost 4 bases, with 16 bases between them. Germline V gene lookup returns CDR1 SGHAT and CDR2 FQNNGV. There are 15 residues in the CDR3. The CDR3 bases are TGTGCCAGCAGCCCGTTCGAGGGGCTTGCAGATACGCAGTATTTT. Amino acid sequence: CASSPFEGLADTQYF.

The chain joins TRBV5-1 to TRBJ1-1; 8 bases line up with TRBD1. The V and J ends lost 4 bases and 7 bases, in that order; junction bases with no gene match: 6. CDR3 length: 13 residues. The germline V gene encodes CDR1 SGHRS and CDR2 YFSETQ. The chain's CDR3 is CASSKDRESEAFF. The CDR3 DNA is TGCGCCAGCAGCAAGGACAGGGAGAGTGAAGCTTTCTTT.

This chain uses TRBV7-9 with TRBJ1-2, with D hard to call. CDR1 and CDR2 from the germline V gene are SEHNR and FQNEAQ (reference sequence). V was cut by 4 bases and J by 3 bases, with 15 bases left in between. This CDR3 is 15 amino acids long. The CDR3 DNA sequence: TGTGCCAGCAGCTATAGTACGAGAGAGGACTATGGCTACACCTTC. Translation: CASSYSTREDYGYTF.

The J gene is TRBJ2-7, the V gene TRBV21-1; whether TRBD2, the table's D call, matches the DNA was not checked. TRBV21-1 has pseudogene status. This CDR3 is 20 amino acids long. CDR3 amino acids: CASSNGYSSGSLVPHYEQYF. The CDR3 DNA reads as TGTGCCAGCAGCAATGGGTACTCTAGCGGGAGTCTCGTCCCCCACTACGAGCAGTACTTC.